This is a list of T cell receptor beta chains from one sample in a study of CD8 T cells in ankylosing spondylitis. TCRdb re-derived calls from the 5' RACE reads in MiXCR, one entry per CDR3 protein. Of a few hundred thousand distinct CDR3 sequences in the sample, about a sixth are singletons; the top ten hold around a third. Material: blood, either unsorted or a sorted T cell fraction (not recorded which). Source of these receptors: a male donor with ankylosing spondylitis or in good health (not recorded which). Each CDR3 is given with its conserved first and last residue. A D gene is named only where the DNA matches it firmly. Clone size appears in some rows only: once, few, many, or a class for an expanded clone.

- TRBJ2-1 TRBV6-2/TRBV6-3 - CASSMLAEGSYNEQFF TGTGCCAGCAGTATGTTAGCGGAGGGCTCCTACAATGAGCAGTTCTTC
- TRBJ1-1 TRBV12-5 - CASAEGPVNTEAFF TGTGCTAGTGCCGAGGGGCCGGTGAACACTGAAGCTTTCTTT
- TRBJ2-2 TRBV7-3 - CASSFGQTANTGELFF TGTGCCAGCAGCTTCGGACAGACCGCGAACACCGGGGAGCTGTTTTTT
- TRBJ2-6 TRBV29-1 TRBD1 CSVIGDRASGANVLTF TGCAGCGTTATCGGAGACAGGGCATCTGGGGCCAACGTCCTGACTTTC
few TRBJ2-6 TRBV6-5 - CASSYSQVPGANVLTF TGTGCCAGCAGTTACTCCCAGGTCCCTGGGGCCAACGTCCTGACTTTC
- TRBJ2-1 TRBV4-1 TRBD2 CASSAPTSGSNEQFF TGCGCCAGCAGCGCCCCAACTAGCGGGTCCAATGAGCAGTTCTTC
few TRBJ2-3 TRBV12-3/TRBV12-4 - CASFFLDTQYF TGTGCCAGCTTCTTCCTAGATACGCAGTATTTT
few TRBJ1-1 TRBV29-1 - CSAQTGQIEAFF TGCAGCGCCCAAACCGGACAGATCGAAGCTTTCTTT
many TRBJ2-7 TRBV5-1 - CASSFNRPGVDEQYF TGCGCCAGCAGCTTTAACCGACCCGGGGTGGACGAGCAGTACTTC
- TRBJ2-7 TRBV12-3/TRBV12-4 TRBD2 CASTPKGGRDNEQYF TGTGCCAGCACCCCCAAAGGCGGGAGGGACAACGAGCAGTACTTC
- TRBJ2-7 TRBV29-1 - CSVETDAYEQYF TGCAGCGTTGAAACGGACGCCTACGAGCAGTACTTC
- TRBJ2-2 TRBV3-1 TRBD1 CASSQEGGQGTGELFF TGTGCCAGCAGCCAAGAGGGAGGACAGGGCACCGGGGAGCTGTTTTTT
- TRBJ2-2 TRBV27 - CASSLDGPGELFF TGTGCCAGCAGTTTGGACGGGCCCGGGGAGCTGTTTTTT
- TRBJ2-7 TRBV15 TRBD2 CATSRVLAGDKNYEQYF TGTGCCACCAGCAGAGTGCTAGCGGGAGATAAAAACTACGAGCAGTACTTC
- TRBJ2-4 TRBV29-1 TRBD1 CSVATGRGSIQYF TGCAGCGTTGCGACAGGGAGAGGATCTATTCAGTACTTC
- TRBJ2-7 TRBV27 - CASSFEAGRRYEQYF TGTGCCAGCAGTTTCGAGGCGGGACGGAGATACGAGCAGTACTTC
few TRBJ2-1 TRBV4-2 - CASSHTVLGSYNEQFF TGTGCCAGCAGCCACACCGTCCTAGGCTCCTACAATGAGCAGTTCTTC
- TRBJ2-4 TRBV12-3/TRBV12-4 - CASSFDGLENIQYF TGTGCCAGCAGTTTTGATGGGTTGGAAAACATTCAGTACTTC
- TRBJ2-1 TRBV12-3/TRBV12-4 - CASSLTTLLDEQFF TGTGCCAGCAGCCTCACGACCCTTTTGGATGAGCAGTTCTTC
- TRBJ2-7 TRBV20-1 TRBD2 CSARDRSGGYEQYF TGCAGTGCTAGAGATCGGTCGGGAGGGTACGAGCAGTACTTC
- TRBJ2-1 TRBV6-1 TRBD2 CASRLSSGSGYNEQFF TGTGCCAGCAGGCTGTCGAGCGGGAGCGGTTACAATGAGCAGTTCTTC
many TRBJ2-7 TRBV28 TRBD1 CASILTGDGEQYF TGTGCCAGCATTTTAACAGGGGATGGGGAGCAGTACTTC
few TRBJ2-7 TRBV20-1 TRBD2 CSARRLAGAEQYF TGCAGTGCTAGAAGGCTAGCGGGAGCCGAGCAGTACTTC
- TRBJ1-4 TRBV4-1 - CASSREGVPLTNEKLFF TGCGCCAGCAGCCGGGAGGGAGTCCCATTAACTAATGAAAAACTGTTTTTT
- TRBJ2-7 TRBV30 - CAWSHLTDYEQYF TGTGCCTGGAGTCACCTGACAGACTACGAGCAGTACTTC
many TRBJ2-7 TRBV6-2/TRBV6-3 - CASRPRGQNYEQYF TGTGCCAGCAGGCCACGGGGGCAGAACTACGAGCAGTACTTC
- TRBJ2-7 TRBV12-3/TRBV12-4 - CASSSVGLTYEQYF TGTGCCAGCAGTTCCGTGGGGCTTACCTACGAGCAGTACTTC
- TRBJ2-7 TRBV25-1 TRBD2 CASSVLAGSEQYF TGTGCCAGCAGTGTCCTAGCGGGAAGCGAGCAGTACTTC